The 21 T cell receptor beta chains given below trace back to one sample, sequenced in a study of cytomegalovirus exposure and HLA in healthy donors. PCR primers comprised 60 Vbeta and 13 Jbeta primers. Method: immunoSEQ multiplex PCR; TCRdb's copy keeps in-frame clones and lacks some. The table includes 65,000 to 90,000 clones, roughly 89% detected once. Sequenced input: PBMCs. Source of these receptors: a woman in her thirties in good health and CMV-seronegative.

V usage is TRBV2 and J usage is TRBJ1-1, with TRBD1 as a possible D gene (5 bases). The germline V gene has CDR1 SNHLY and CDR2 FYNNEI. V lost 5 bases to trimming and J lost 1 base, with 11 bases between them. The CDR3 contains 14 residues. The CDR3 region is CASSMQGGNTEAFF. CDR3 sequence (DNA): TGTGCCAGCAGTATGCAGGGCGGGAACACTGAAGCTTTCTTT.

The rearrangement joins TRBV11-2 to TRBJ2-1; TRBD1 is a possible D gene (6 bases). The CDR3 consists of 16 residues. The germline CDR1 and CDR2 sequences are SGHAT and FQNNGV. Trimming took 4 bases from V and 4 from J, leaving 17 bases between them. The CDR3 region is CASSSPHRAGYNEQFF. The CDR3 DNA is TGTGCCAGCAGCTCCCCCCACAGGGCTGGGTACAATGAGCAGTTCTTC.

The chain links TRBV6-6 to TRBJ1-4; D remains ambiguous. Germline V CDR1 and CDR2: MNHNY, SVGAGI (reference sequence). The CDR3 sequence is 14 residues long. Trimming removed 2 bases at V and 4 bases at J, with 8 bases between. As DNA, the CDR3 is TGTGCCAGCAGTTACGAACAACGTAATGAAAAACTGTTTTTT. It translates to CASSYEQRNEKLFF.

The rearrangement joins TRBV13 to TRBJ2-7; 9 nucleotides agree with TRBD1. This CDR3 has 16 amino acids. The germline V gene encodes CDR1 PRHDT and CDR2 FYEKMQ (reference sequence). V lost 0 bases and J lost 1; bases outside the gene matches: 4. CDR3 nucleotides: TGTGCCAGCAGCTTAGGGTCCGGGACAGGGTCCTACGAGCAGTACTTC. Its translation is CASSLGSGTGSYEQYF. The full variable domain, completed using reference TRBV13 and TRBJ2-7, is AAGVIQSPRHLIKEKRETATLKCYPIPRHDTVYWYQQGPGQDPQFLISFYEKMQSDKGSIPDRFSAQQFSDYHSELNMSSLELGDSALYFCASSLGSGTGSYEQYFGPGTRLTVT.

V gene TRBV18 combines with J gene TRBJ1-2, with TRBD1 identical over 7 bases. Trimming removed 4 bases from V and 2 bases from J; junction bases left unmatched: 7. Germline V gives CDR1 KGHSH, CDR2 LQKENI. This CDR3 has 15 residues. CDR3 amino acids: CASSLGQDANYGYTF. In DNA, the CDR3 is TGTGCCAGCTCACTCGGACAGGACGCAAACTATGGCTACACCTTC.

This clone appeared a single time. This chain links TRBV7-3 with TRBJ2-5; 7 bases align to TRBD1. V lost 5 bases to trimming and J lost 2 bases; unmatched junction nucleotides: 5. Germline CDR1 SGHTA, CDR2 FQGTGA. CDR3 length: 14 residues. The CDR3 region is CASSQTDRQETQYF. For the CDR3, the DNA is TGTGCCAGCAGCCAAACGGACAGGCAAGAGACCCAGTACTTC.

Note on this clone: The CDR3 ends on some other residue instead of the conserved phenylalanine or tryptophan, so this is likely a read error. No DNA is shown, since the ends of the CDR3 on it are uncertain; the CDR3 is the one TCRdb lists. This CDR3 is CASSGYRNPLSV. This chain joins TRBV25-1 and TRBJ1-1; the DNA was not compared with TRBD1, the D call given in the table. The CDR3 is 12 amino acids in total, end residues counted. CDR1 and CDR2 (germline): MGHDK, SYGVNS.

This chain's CDR3 is CASSVLTGTGELFF. The DNA of the CDR3 is TGTGCCAGCAGTGTCCTGACAGGGACCGGGGAGCTGTTTTTT. The gene calls are TRBV2 and TRBJ2-2; 7 bases line up with TRBD1. Per germline, CDR1 SNHLY and CDR2 FYNNEI. This CDR3 is 14 amino acids long. The V and J ends lost 4 bases and 5 bases, in that order; junction bases with no gene match: 4.

This chain connects TRBV6-1 to TRBJ2-7; possible D gene TRBD2, 6 bases. The CDR3 has 14 amino acids. Germline CDR1 and CDR2: MNHNS and SASEGT. Deletions cut 1 base from V and 4 bases from J, with 11 bases between. CDR3 sequence (DNA): TGTGCCAGCAGTGAAGGGGGACTTTCATACGAGCAGTACTTC. Amino acids: CASSEGGLSYEQYF.

CDR3 amino acids: CASSLDLSGYPTYEQYF. CDR3 bases: TGTGCCAGCAGCTTAGATTTAAGCGGGTACCCTACCTACGAGCAGTACTTC. This chain connects TRBV5-4 to TRBJ2-7; tentative D call: TRBD2 (6 bases). The CDR3 length is 17 residues. Trimming shortened V by 2 bases and J by 2 bases, and 20 bases separated the two germline ends. Per germline, CDR1 SGHNT and CDR2 YYREEE (reference sequence).

The V and J genes are TRBV7-2 and TRBJ2-3; D not certain. The V gene lost 2 bases and the J gene lost 1 base, with 4 bases spanning the gap. The CDR3 contains 13 residues. Germline CDR1 reads SGHTA; CDR2 reads FQGNSA. The DNA for the CDR3 is TGTGCCAGCAGCTTAAGCGGCACAGATACGCAGTATTTT. Protein sequence: CASSLSGTDTQYF.

The rearrangement uses TRBV13 and TRBJ1-3; 7 bases agree with TRBD1. CDR3 length equals 15 residues. The V and J ends lost 6 bases and 0 bases, in that order; junction bases with no gene match: 5. CDR1 PRHDT and CDR2 FYEKMQ come from the germline V gene (reference sequence). CDR3 sequence (DNA): TGTGCCAGCAGTTTTGGACAGGCCTCTGGAAACACCATATATTTT. Its translation: CASSFGQASGNTIYF.

The V call is TRBV7-3, the J call TRBJ2-1; 8 nucleotides agree with TRBD2. The germline V gene encodes CDR1 SGHTA and CDR2 FQGTGA. V lost 5 bases, J lost 6 bases, and 15 bases stayed unmatched. The CDR3 loop spans 17 amino acids. The CDR3 region is CASSLNPGLVVPNEQFF. CDR3 in DNA: TGTGCCAGCAGCCTGAACCCGGGACTAGTGGTTCCCAATGAGCAGTTCTTC.

The gene calls are TRBV5-4 and TRBJ2-7, with D possibly TRBD1 on 5 matching bases. The ends were cut back, 4 bases at V and 2 bases at J, with 10 bases in the middle. There are 13 residues in the CDR3. Per germline, CDR1 SGHNT and CDR2 YYREEE (reference sequence). CDR3 bases: TGTGCCAGCAGCCCACTGGGGCCCTACGAGCAGTACTTC. It specifies CASSPLGPYEQYF.

The genes are TRBV5-1 and TRBJ1-6, with D maybe TRBD1 (6 bases). This CDR3 region has 15 residues. V lost 4 bases and J lost 7, with 15 bases in between. Germline V gives CDR1 SGHRS, CDR2 YFSETQ. The CDR3 here is CASSLNRVQNSPLHF. The CDR3, as DNA: TGCGCCAGCAGCCTCAACAGGGTACAAAATTCACCCCTCCACTTT.

The rearrangement links TRBV5-1 to TRBJ2-2, with 7 bases aligning to TRBD1. This CDR3 has 15 residues. The V gene end was trimmed by 4 bases and the J gene end by 1 base; junction bases not matched to a gene: 4. The germline V gene encodes CDR1 SGHRS and CDR2 YFSETQ. The DNA of the CDR3 is TGCGCCAGCAGCCGGACAGGTGGGAACACCGGGGAGCTGTTTTTT. Translated, it gives CASSRTGGNTGELFF.

The V call is TRBV7-9, the J call TRBJ2-3, with 8 bases matching TRBD1. The junction had 11 bases not matched to a gene; V was cut back by 4 bases and J by 5 bases. CDR1 and CDR2 (germline): SEHNR, FQNEAQ (reference sequence). CDR3 length: 16 amino acids. Here the CDR3 reads CASSSVYDRGIDTQYF. CDR3 DNA sequence: TGTGCCAGCAGCTCCGTCTACGACAGGGGTATAGATACGCAGTATTTT.

The V gene is TRBV28, the J gene TRBJ1-1; D is uncertain. The CDR3 is 13 amino acids. Germline lookup yields CDR1 MDHEN and CDR2 SYDVKM. V dropped 7 bases and J dropped 5 bases, with 14 bases sitting between them. CDR3 sequence reads: CASTRRAGTEAFF. The CDR3 nucleotides read TGTGCCAGCACCCGGCGGGCGGGGACTGAAGCTTTCTTT. Complete variable domain (other parts from reference TRBV28 and TRBJ1-1): DVKVTQSSRYLVKRTGEKVFLECVQDMDHENMFWYRQDPGLGLRLIYFSYDVKMKEKGDIPEGYSVSREKKERFSLILESASTNQTSMYLCASTRRAGTEAFFGQGTRLTVV.

This chain joins TRBV2 and TRBJ1-4; possibly TRBD1 for D (6 bases). V lost 5 bases and J 3 bases, leaving 10 bases between the germline ends. The CDR3 consists of 14 residues. Germline V lookup: CDR1 SNHLY, CDR2 FYNNEI. The CDR3 loop is CASSRTVSNEKLFF. For the CDR3, the DNA is TGTGCCAGCAGTCGGACAGTTTCTAATGAAAAACTGTTTTTT.

V gene TRBV19 combines with J gene TRBJ2-3, with 9 bases matching TRBD1. Trimming at V came to 8 bases and at J to 6 bases, leaving 12 bases not matched to a gene. Germline V gene lookup returns CDR1 LNHDA and CDR2 SQIVND (reference sequence). The CDR3 has 15 residues. The CDR3: CASSEGDRDLDTQYF. The CDR3 coding sequence is TGTGCCAGTTCCGAAGGGGACAGGGACCTCGATACGCAGTATTTT.

This sequence joins TRBV9 and TRBJ2-2; TRBD2 aligns across 12 bases. This CDR3 contains 17 residues. CDR1 and CDR2 from the germline V gene are SGDLS and YYNGEE. J gave up 2 bases and V 2 bases, and 4 bases lay outside the gene matches. CDR3 DNA sequence: TGTGCCAGCAGCGTGACTAGCGGGAGTATCAACACCGGGGAGCTGTTTTTT. Amino acids: CASSVTSGSINTGELFF.